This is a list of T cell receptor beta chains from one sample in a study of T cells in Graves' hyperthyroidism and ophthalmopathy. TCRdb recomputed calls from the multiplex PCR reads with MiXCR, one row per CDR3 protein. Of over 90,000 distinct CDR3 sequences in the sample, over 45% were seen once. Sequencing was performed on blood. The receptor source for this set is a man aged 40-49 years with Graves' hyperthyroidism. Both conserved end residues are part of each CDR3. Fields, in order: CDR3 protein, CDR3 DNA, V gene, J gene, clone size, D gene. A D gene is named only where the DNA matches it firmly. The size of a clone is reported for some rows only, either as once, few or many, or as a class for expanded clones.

CASSHKGVEQLF	TGTGCCAGCAGCCACAAGGGGGTTGAGCAGCTCTTC	TRBV2	TRBJ2-1	-	-
CASSWTGAGANVLTF	TGTGCCAGCAGCTGGACAGGGGCCGGGGCCAACGTCCTGACTTTC	TRBV7-2	TRBJ2-6	-	TRBD1
CASSLAPGQALESNQPQHF	TGTGCCAGCAGCTTAGCCCCGGGACAGGCCCTAGAGAGCAATCAGCCCCAGCATTTT	TRBV7-2	TRBJ1-5	-	TRBD1
CASSLVGGSEQPQHF	TGTGCCAGCAGCTTAGTCGGCGGGAGTGAGCAGCCCCAGCATTTT	TRBV7-6	TRBJ1-5	-	-
CASSATGGQGVYEHF	TGTGCCAGCAGCGCCACCGGAGGACAGGGGGTTTACGAGCATTTT	TRBV5-4	TRBJ1-5	-	TRBD1
CASSQVQGGAEVFF	TGTGCCAGCAGCCAAGTTCAAGGGGGCGCTGAAGTTTTCTTT	TRBV3-1	TRBJ1-1	-	TRBD1
CASNRPETGYGYTF	TGTGCCAGCAACCGACCCGAGACAGGCTATGGCTACACCTTC	TRBV28	TRBJ1-2	few	-
CASSPRGGSSYNEQFF	TGCGCCAGCAGCCCCCGGGGGGGAAGCTCCTACAATGAGCAGTTCTTC	TRBV5-1	TRBJ2-1	many	TRBD2
CASSFTTAYEQYF	TGCGCCAGCAGCTTTACGACAGCCTACGAGCAGTACTTC	TRBV5-1	TRBJ2-7	many	-
CASGSGGSTEAFF	TGTGCTAGTGGTTCGGGTGGTAGCACTGAAGCTTTCTTT	TRBV12-5	TRBJ1-1	-	-
CASSVASGGPGTDTQYF	TGTGCCAGCAGCGTAGCTAGCGGGGGGCCAGGCACAGATACGCAGTATTTT	TRBV9	TRBJ2-3	many	TRBD2
CSVEVAGNYGYTF	TGCAGCGTTGAAGTAGCGGGGAATTATGGCTACACCTTC	TRBV29-1	TRBJ1-2	-	-
CSAQSGTTLGELFF	TGCAGTGCACAAAGCGGGACGACCCTCGGGGAGCTGTTTTTT	TRBV20-1	TRBJ2-2	many	TRBD2
CASLDRNDEQYF	TGTGCCAGCCTGGACAGGAACGACGAGCAGTACTTC	TRBV7-6	TRBJ2-7	-	TRBD1
CASSSPDQPQHF	TGTGCCAGCAGTTCCCCGGATCAGCCCCAGCATTTT	TRBV6-5	TRBJ1-5	many	-
CASSNGGGVSNEQFF	TGTGCCAGTAGTAATGGGGGGGGAGTGAGCAATGAGCAGTTCTTC	TRBV19	TRBJ2-1	-	TRBD2
CASSFQETGGGETQYF	TGCGCCAGCAGCTTCCAGGAGACTGGGGGGGGTGAGACCCAGTACTTC	TRBV5-1	TRBJ2-5	once	TRBD2
CASSQARAAGYTF	TGTGCCAGCAGCCAAGCCCGGGCGGCTGGCTACACCTTC	TRBV25-1	TRBJ1-2	-	-
CASGSSGANVLTF	TGTGCCAGCGGTTCCTCTGGGGCCAACGTCCTGACTTTC	TRBV6-2/TRBV6-3	TRBJ2-6	many	-
CASSLSGTGYTF	TGTGCCAGCAGTTTATCGGGGACGGGCTACACCTTC	TRBV28	TRBJ1-2	many	-
CATSDLGSETQHF	TGTGCCACCAGTGATTTAGGGAGTGAGACCCAGCATTTT	TRBV24-1	TRBJ1-5	-	-
CSGMGQGMNTEAFF	TGCAGCGGGATGGGACAGGGAATGAACACTGAAGCTTTCTTT	TRBV20-1	TRBJ1-1	-	TRBD1
CSAILAGSTDTQYF	TGCAGTGCCATACTAGCGGGATCCACAGATACGCAGTATTTT	TRBV20-1	TRBJ2-3	many	TRBD2
CSARRSGWNSYEQYF	TGCAGTGCTAGACGTAGCGGGTGGAACTCCTACGAGCAGTACTTC	TRBV20-1	TRBJ2-7	few	TRBD2
CASSMGTSGTYEQFF	TGTGCCAGTAGTATGGGGACTAGCGGGACCTATGAGCAGTTCTTC	TRBV19	TRBJ2-1	many	TRBD2
CASGQGATNEKLFF	TGTGCCAGTGGACAGGGCGCAACTAATGAAAAACTGTTTTTT	TRBV7-9	TRBJ1-4	-	TRBD1
CSVKLVNQETQYF	TGCAGCGTAAAATTAGTGAATCAGGAGACCCAGTACTTC	TRBV29-1	TRBJ2-5	many	-
CASSIGYSGHHECAAYGYTF	TGTGCCAGTAGTATCGGGTACAGCGGGCATCATGAGTGTGCGGCTTATGGCTACACCTTC	TRBV19	TRBJ1-2	-	-
CSASGGWYEQYF	TGCAGTGCTAGCGGAGGCTGGTACGAGCAGTACTTC	TRBV20-1	TRBJ2-7	many	-
CASSPGTSGRRYTGELFF	TGTGCCAGCAGCCCCGGGACTAGCGGGAGGAGGTACACCGGGGAGCTGTTTTTT	TRBV11-3	TRBJ2-2	many	TRBD2
CASSLSYGQLYEQYF	TGTGCCAGTAGTCTGAGTTACGGACAGCTCTACGAGCAGTACTTC	TRBV19	TRBJ2-7	many	-
CASSEGLAGGPRETQYF	TGTGCCAGCAGTGAAGGACTAGCGGGAGGGCCGCGGGAGACCCAGTACTTC	TRBV2	TRBJ2-5	many	TRBD2
CSARGSPGSTSNSPLHF	TGCAGTGCTAGGGGTTCGCCAGGGTCAACCAGTAATTCACCCCTCCACTTT	TRBV20-1	TRBJ1-6	many	-
CASSLAGSSYNEQFF	TGTGCCAGCAGCCTAGCGGGAAGCTCCTACAATGAGCAGTTCTTC	TRBV7-8	TRBJ2-1	many	TRBD2
CASSGTWATDTQYF	TGTGCCAGCAGCGGGACGTGGGCGACAGATACGCAGTATTTT	TRBV6-5	TRBJ2-3	many	-
CASKASGNEQFF	TGTGCCAGCAAAGCCTCGGGCAATGAGCAGTTCTTC	TRBV12-3/TRBV12-4	TRBJ2-1	many	-
CASSFSRRTGEDTQYF	TGTGCCAGCAGCTTCAGCAGGAGGACAGGAGAAGATACGCAGTATTTT	TRBV21-1	TRBJ2-3	once	-
CASSYLGLGGQPQHF	TGTGCCAGTAGTTACCTGGGGTTAGGCGGTCAGCCCCAGCATTTT	TRBV19	TRBJ1-5	many	-
CASSPLGLNSGANVLTF	TGCGCCAGCAGCCCCCTGGGACTGAACTCTGGGGCCAACGTCCTGACTTTC	TRBV5-1	TRBJ2-6	many	-
CASSYTGELFF	TGTGCCAGCAGTTACACCGGGGAGCTGTTTTTT	TRBV12-3/TRBV12-4	TRBJ2-2	many	-
CASSFTGTAGVEEKLFF	TGTGCCAGCAGCTTTACCGGGACAGCAGGCGTAGAGGAAAAACTGTTTTTT	TRBV7-2	TRBJ1-4	once	TRBD1
CASSVGGSPYGYTF	TGTGCCAGCAGCGTAGGGGGCAGCCCCTATGGCTACACCTTC	TRBV9	TRBJ1-2	many	-
CSADQQRGGETQYF	TGCAGTGCCGACCAGCAGAGAGGGGGAGAGACCCAGTACTTC	TRBV20-1	TRBJ2-5	-	-